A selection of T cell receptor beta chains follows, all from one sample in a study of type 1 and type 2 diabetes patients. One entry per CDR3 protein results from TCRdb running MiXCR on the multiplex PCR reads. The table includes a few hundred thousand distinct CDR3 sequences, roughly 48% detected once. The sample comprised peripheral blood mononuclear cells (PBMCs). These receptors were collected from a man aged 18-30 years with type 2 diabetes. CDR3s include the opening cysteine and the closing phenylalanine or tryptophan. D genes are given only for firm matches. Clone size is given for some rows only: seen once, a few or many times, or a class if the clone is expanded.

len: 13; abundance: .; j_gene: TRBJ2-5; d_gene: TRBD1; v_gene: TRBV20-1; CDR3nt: TGCAGTGTCATGGACAGGGTTGGGGAGACCCAGTACTTC; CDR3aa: CSVMDRVGETQYF
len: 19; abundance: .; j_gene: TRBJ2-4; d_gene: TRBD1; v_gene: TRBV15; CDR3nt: TGTGCCACCAGCGGCAAGAAGGACAGGGGGCTGGCGGCCAAAAACATTCAGTACTTC; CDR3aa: CATSGKKDRGLAAKNIQYF
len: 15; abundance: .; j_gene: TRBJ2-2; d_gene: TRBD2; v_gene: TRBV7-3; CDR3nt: TGTGCCAGCAGCTCAAGCGGGGAGAACACCGGGGAGCTGTTTTTT; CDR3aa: CASSSSGENTGELFF
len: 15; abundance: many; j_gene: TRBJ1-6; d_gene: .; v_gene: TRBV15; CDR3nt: TGTGCCACCAGCAGAGACCGGGCCCTTGGTTCACCCCTCCACTTT; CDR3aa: CATSRDRALGSPLHF
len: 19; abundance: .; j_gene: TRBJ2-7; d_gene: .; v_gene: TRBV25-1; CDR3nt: TGTGCCACCAATCCGACCGGGACAAGGCTTACCCTTATCTCCTACGAGCAGTACTTC; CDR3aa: CATNPTGTRLTLISYEQYF
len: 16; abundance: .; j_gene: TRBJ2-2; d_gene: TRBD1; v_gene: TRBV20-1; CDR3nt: TGCAGTGCTAGGAGACAGGGCGACCTGTTCACCGGGGAGCTGTTTTTT; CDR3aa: CSARRQGDLFTGELFF
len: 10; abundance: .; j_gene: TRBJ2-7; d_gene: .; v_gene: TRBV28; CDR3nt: TGTGCCAGCAGTGAGCGGGAGCAGTACTTC; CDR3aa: CASSEREQYF
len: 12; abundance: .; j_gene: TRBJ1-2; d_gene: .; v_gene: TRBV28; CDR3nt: TGTGCCAGCAGTTCGGAGGGTTATGGCTACACCTTC; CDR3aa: CASSSEGYGYTF
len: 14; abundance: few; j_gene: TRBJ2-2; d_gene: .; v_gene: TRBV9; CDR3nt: TGTGCCAGCAGCCCGGACGTGAACACCGGGGAGCTGTTTTTT; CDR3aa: CASSPDVNTGELFF
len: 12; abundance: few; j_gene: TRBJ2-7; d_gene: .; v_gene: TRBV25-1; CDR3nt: TGTGCCAGCAGTTTCCCGTCCTACGAGCAGTACTTC; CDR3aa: CASSFPSYEQYF
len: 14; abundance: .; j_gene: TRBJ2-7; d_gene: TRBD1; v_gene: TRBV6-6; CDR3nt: TGTGCCAGCAGTTCGGGACAGGGGGCCTACGAGCGGTACTTC; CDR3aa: CASSSGQGAYERYF
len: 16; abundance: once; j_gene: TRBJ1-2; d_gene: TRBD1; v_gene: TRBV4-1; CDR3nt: TGCGCCAGCAGCAAAAACCCGGGACAGTATAACTATGGCTACACCTTC; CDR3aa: CASSKNPGQYNYGYTF
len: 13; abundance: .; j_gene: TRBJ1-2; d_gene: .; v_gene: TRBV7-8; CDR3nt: TGTGCCAGCAACATAGACCGAAACTATGGCTACACCTTC; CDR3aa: CASNIDRNYGYTF